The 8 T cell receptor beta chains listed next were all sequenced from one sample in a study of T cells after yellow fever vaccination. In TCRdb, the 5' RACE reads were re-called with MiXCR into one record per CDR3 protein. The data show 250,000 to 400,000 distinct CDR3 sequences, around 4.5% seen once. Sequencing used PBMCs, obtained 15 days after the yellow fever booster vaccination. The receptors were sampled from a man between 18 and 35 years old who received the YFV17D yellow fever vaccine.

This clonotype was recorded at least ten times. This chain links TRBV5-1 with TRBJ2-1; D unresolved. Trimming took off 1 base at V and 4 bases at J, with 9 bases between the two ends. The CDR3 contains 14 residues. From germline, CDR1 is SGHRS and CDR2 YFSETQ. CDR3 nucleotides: TGCGCCAGCAGCTTGATGAACGGGTACAATGAGCAGTTCTTC. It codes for CASSLMNGYNEQFF.

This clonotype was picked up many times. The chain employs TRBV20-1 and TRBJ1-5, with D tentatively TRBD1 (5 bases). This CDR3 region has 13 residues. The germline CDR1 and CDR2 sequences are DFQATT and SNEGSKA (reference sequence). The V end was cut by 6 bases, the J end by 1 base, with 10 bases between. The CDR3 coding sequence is TGCAGTGCCGGGGACCGCAGCAATCAGCCCCAGCATTTT. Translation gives CSAGDRSNQPQHF.

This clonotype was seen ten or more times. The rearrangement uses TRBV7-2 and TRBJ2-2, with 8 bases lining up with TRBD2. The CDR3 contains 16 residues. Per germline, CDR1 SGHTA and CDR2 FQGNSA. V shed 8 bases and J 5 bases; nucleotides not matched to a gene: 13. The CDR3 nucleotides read TGTGCCAGCTTGTCCCAGGCGGGGGGTGAAACCGGGGAGCTGTTTTTT. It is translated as CASLSQAGGETGELFF.

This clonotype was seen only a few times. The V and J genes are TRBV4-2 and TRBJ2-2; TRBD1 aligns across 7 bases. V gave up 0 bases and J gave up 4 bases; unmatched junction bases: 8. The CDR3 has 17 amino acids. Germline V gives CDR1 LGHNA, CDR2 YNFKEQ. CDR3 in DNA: TGTGCCAGCAGCCAAGATGGAAGGGGGCGGGCCACCGGGGAGCTGTTTTTT. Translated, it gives CASSQDGRGRATGELFF.

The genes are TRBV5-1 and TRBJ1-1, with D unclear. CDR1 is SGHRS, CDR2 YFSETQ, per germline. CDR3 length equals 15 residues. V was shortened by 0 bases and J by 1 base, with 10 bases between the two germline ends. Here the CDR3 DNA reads TGCGCCAGCAGCTTGGAGATTTGGGGGAACACTGAAGCTTTCTTT. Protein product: CASSLEIWGNTEAFF.

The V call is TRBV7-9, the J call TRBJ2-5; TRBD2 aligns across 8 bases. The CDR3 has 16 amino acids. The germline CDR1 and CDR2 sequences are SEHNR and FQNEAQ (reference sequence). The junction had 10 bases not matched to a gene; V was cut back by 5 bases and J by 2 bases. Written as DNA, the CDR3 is TGTGCCAGCAGCCCCGCAGCGGGGGTGGGGCAAGAGACCCAGTACTTC. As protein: CASSPAAGVGQETQYF.

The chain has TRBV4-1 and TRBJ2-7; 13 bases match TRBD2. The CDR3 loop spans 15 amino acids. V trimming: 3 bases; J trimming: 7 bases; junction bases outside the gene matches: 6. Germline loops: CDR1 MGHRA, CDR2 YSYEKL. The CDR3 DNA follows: TGCGCCAGCAGCCACACTAGCGGGGGGGCTCGTGAGCAGTACTTC. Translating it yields CASSHTSGGAREQYF.

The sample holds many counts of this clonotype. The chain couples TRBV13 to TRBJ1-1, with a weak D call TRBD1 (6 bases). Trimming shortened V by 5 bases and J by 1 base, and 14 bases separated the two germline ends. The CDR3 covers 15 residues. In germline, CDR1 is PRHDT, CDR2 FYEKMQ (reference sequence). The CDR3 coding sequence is TGTGCCAGCAGCGAAGGGAGGGGGGAGAACACTGAAGCTTTCTTT. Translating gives CASSEGRGENTEAFF.